Shown below are 7 T cell receptor beta chains from a single sample sequenced in a study of regulatory T cells in long-lasting Graves disease. Both iRepertoire HTBI primers and Arm-PCR of CDR3 regions were used to build the TCR beta libraries. TCRdb reprocessed the multiplex PCR reads via MiXCR and lists one record per CDR3 protein. The sample includes around 430,000 distinct CDR3 sequences, approximately 22% seen only once; the top ten take less than 15%. Documented time point: persistent/refractory GD, antithyroid drugs over 5 years with positive TRAb. PBMC RNA served as the TCR library source. Sample: peripheral blood mononuclear cells (PBMCs), taken when the disease was refractory, from a patient treated with antithyroid drugs. The receptors were sampled from a female donor with Graves disease.

V is TRBV20-1 and J is TRBJ1-3; D may be TRBD1 (6 bases). CDR3 length equals 14 residues. Trimming stripped 3 bases from V and 4 bases from J, with 13 bases between. The germline V gene encodes CDR1 DFQATT and CDR2 SNEGSKA (reference sequence). In DNA form, the CDR3 reads TGCAGTGCTAGTAAGGGGGGACCCGGAAACACCATATATTTT. The encoded protein is CSASKGGPGNTIYF.

Points on this clonotype: Given a much more abundant clone one base away, this may be a read error. This chain joins TRBV28 and TRBJ1-5; 9 nucleotides align to TRBD1. Germline V gene lookup returns CDR1 MDHEN and CDR2 SYDVKM. V trimming: 7 bases; J trimming: 7 bases; junction bases outside the gene matches: 14. The CDR3 sequence is 16 residues long. This CDR3 is CASTSLDRGIQQPQHF. CDR3 nucleotides: TGTGCCAGCACCTCCTTGGACAGGGGCATCCAGCAGCCCCAGCATTTT.

The genes are TRBV5-1 and TRBJ1-2, with a tentative D call TRBD1 (5 bases). V was pared by 4 bases and J by 4 bases, with 14 bases between. Germline V CDR1 and CDR2: SGHRS, YFSETQ. The CDR3 is made up of 14 amino acids. CDR3 amino acids: CASSPTEVSYGYTF. CDR3 DNA: TGCGCCAGCAGCCCGACAGAAGTTAGCTATGGCTACACCTTC.

This clonotype was counted many times. The V call is TRBV6-2 or TRBV6-3, the J call TRBJ2-7; D gene uncertain. CDR3 length: 11 residues. Germline V gene lookup returns CDR1 MNHEY and CDR2 SVGEGT. V gave up 6 bases and J gave up 2 bases, with 5 bases separating them. The chain's CDR3 is CASRIAYEQYF. CDR3 bases: TGTGCCAGCAGGATAGCCTACGAGCAGTACTTC.

This clonotype was counted a few times. V and J are TRBV19 and TRBJ2-7; D unclear. The germline CDR1 and CDR2 sequences are LNHDA and SQIVND (reference sequence). There are 16 residues in the CDR3. V lost 5 bases to trimming and J lost 4 bases, with 21 bases between them. The CDR3 sequence: CASSSFRGVGIYEQYF. The DNA of the CDR3 is TGTGCCAGTAGTTCCTTCCGTGGGGTGGGGATATACGAGCAGTACTTC.

This clonotype was counted many times. The chain carries TRBV5-1 and TRBJ1-1; TRBD1 might be the D (5 bases). CDR1 and CDR2 from the germline V gene are SGHRS and YFSETQ. The CDR3 sequence is 14 residues long. V lost 3 bases, J lost 1 base, and 10 bases lay in between. The CDR3 loop is CASSSGPTNTEAFF. The CDR3 DNA is TGCGCCAGCAGCTCGGGACCTACGAACACTGAAGCTTTCTTT.

This clonotype showed up just a few times. The V and J genes are TRBV14 and TRBJ1-2, with D unclear. V was cut by 4 bases and J by 8 bases, with 14 bases left in between. The CDR3 totals 13 residues. Germline CDR1 and CDR2: SGHDN and FVKESK. CDR3 protein: CASSLLGGPGYTF. CDR3 sequence (DNA): TGTGCCAGCAGCCTACTGGGCGGTCCGGGCTACACCTTC.